This TCR beta chain was documented in a study of cytomegalovirus exposure and HLA in healthy donors. The V and J ends lost 2 bases and 1 base respectively, with 8 bases between them. The CDR3 has 14 residues. Germline V gene lookup returns CDR1 LNHNV and CDR2 YYDKDF (reference sequence). Overall study results and limits: Previously analyzed data showed that most TCR beta V segments were productive at a frequency of about 87% or about 30%.

13 Jbeta primers and 60 Vbeta primers were used for the PCR. Data came from immunoSEQ multiplex PCR; TCRdb stores just in-frame clones and leaves some out. The sample lists fewer than 350,000 clones, around 90% occurring once. Regarding this clone: Its specificity is unknown.

V usage is TRBV15 and J usage is TRBJ1-1; no definite D call. The origin of this receptor is a woman under 30 in good health and CMV-seronegative. The sample taken for sequencing was PBMCs. The CDR3 coding sequence is TGTGCCACCAGCAGAAAAAGAGAGAACACTGAAGCTTTCTTT. It translates to CATSRKRENTEAFF.